This T cell receptor beta chain was documented in a study of cytomegalovirus exposure and HLA in healthy donors. About the research overall: From HLA-typed donors, an early data release held around 85 million unique TCRs.

J was trimmed by 0 bases and V by 10 bases; bases with no gene match: 6. This CDR3 spans 15 amino acids. From germline, CDR1 is MDHEN and CDR2 SYDVKM. Whole-study findings and limits: The majority of CMV-associated TCR beta chains were reported as apparently HLA-restricted in a later analysis. The study designated 164 TCR beta chains cytomegalovirus-associated. Later analysis suggested links between common viral pathogens and several top significant clusters.

Concerning this clone itself: Its antigen remains unidentified.

Vbeta (60) and Jbeta (13) primers were used in the PCR. Clones were sequenced by immunoSEQ multiplex PCR, and TCRdb holds only the in-frame ones, with some missing. The repertoire holds about 270,000 clones, with about 66% as singletons. The J gene is TRBJ2-2, the V gene TRBV28; 9 bases line up with TRBD2. This TCR was sampled from a female donor in good health and CMV-seronegative. The specimen sequenced was PBMCs. The CDR3 loop reads CATAGGATNTGELFF. CDR3 DNA sequence: TGTGCCACCGCGGGAGGGGCAACGAACACCGGGGAGCTGTTTTTT.